This TCR beta chain was recovered during a study of blood T cells in healthy people across ages. The overall study: Roughly one uniquely barcoded beta molecule per two T cells was captured.

A J-beta primer mix and a sample-barcoded 5' primer were used in a second PCR of about 7 to 12 cycles. A 12-random-nucleotide template-switch adaptor tagged each cDNA molecule. One entry per CDR3 protein, called by TCRdb with MiXCR from the 5' RACE reads. This table holds about 1.5 million distinct CDR3 sequences, roughly 43% found once. This clonotype came up a few times. Its antigen remains unknown. The V gene's germline CDR1 is SGDLS and CDR2 YYNGEE. Unmatched junction bases numbered 4, after V lost 4 bases and J lost 2 bases. The CDR3 spans 15 residues. Study-wide results and limits: With age, beta diversity per million T cells declined roughly linearly, significantly by about 37. Naive CD4+ cells and diversity were both higher in long-lived donors than in aged donors.

The sequence was collected from a woman aged 18 to 35 in good health. The material sequenced was blood. V usage is TRBV9 and J usage is TRBJ2-1; TRBD2 matches 9 bases. This chain's CDR3 is CASSKRLAAYNEQFF. The DNA for the CDR3 is TGTGCCAGCAGCAAACGACTAGCGGCCTACAATGAGCAGTTCTTC.